The 2 T cell receptor beta chains listed next were all sequenced from one sample in a study of cytomegalovirus exposure and HLA in healthy donors. 13 Jbeta primers and 60 Vbeta primers were used for the PCR. Profiled with immunoSEQ multiplex PCR; TCRdb holds only in-frame clones, not every one. Of roughly 180,000 clones in the sample, about four fifths were seen once. What was sequenced was PBMCs. The receptor source for this set is a female donor in good health and CMV-seronegative.

This chain connects TRBV4-1 to TRBJ2-5; tentative D call: TRBD1 (7 bases). The germline CDR1 and CDR2 sequences are MGHRA and YSYEKL. This CDR3 contains 15 residues. Trimming took 4 bases from V and 3 from J, leaving 15 bases between them. The CDR3 DNA follows: TGCGCCAGCAGCCCTCGACAGGGAGGTGAAGAGACCCAGTACTTC. This encodes CASSPRQGGEETQYF.

This clone was observed a few times. The chain combines TRBV6-6 with TRBJ2-4; 9 bases align to TRBD1. Germline CDR1 is MNHNY and CDR2 is SVGAGI (reference sequence). The CDR3 totals 15 residues. Trimming removed 7 bases from V and 6 bases from J; junction bases left unmatched: 10. DNA of the CDR3: TGTGCCAGCAAGAAGGACAGGGGTGGAGGAAACATTCAGTACTTC. It is translated as CASKKDRGGGNIQYF.